The rows below give T cell receptor beta chains drawn from one sample of a study of blood T cell repertoires in COVID-19. Repertoires were generated with immunoSEQ multiplex PCR, while TCRdb's copy carries only in-frame clones and drops some. The data hold around 140,000 clones, with around 89% observed a single time. The sample was peripheral blood. Receptor source: a human donor in a cohort sampled during active COVID-19. Both conserved end residues are part of each CDR3. The order of the fields is clone size, V gene, D gene, J gene, CDR3 DNA, CDR3 protein. A D gene is named only where the DNA matches it firmly. Size is omitted from some rows. Given values are once, few, many or a class for expanded clones.

>NA|TRBV30|NA|TRBJ1-3
TGTGCCTGGAGTGTACTGAACACCATATATTTT
CAWSVLNTIYF
>NA|TRBV9|TRBD2|TRBJ2-1
TGTGCCAGCAGCTCTTCATTAGCGGGGGGCCGCTCCTACAATGAGCAGTTCTTC
CASSSSLAGGRSYNEQFF
>few|TRBV4-3|TRBD1|TRBJ1-3
TGCGCCAGCAGCCGATCCTCCCTCGGGACAGGAAAGGGTAGTCGGAACACCATATATTTT
CASSRSSLGTGKGSRNTIYF
>few|TRBV28|TRBD2|TRBJ2-3
TGTGCCAGCAGTTTAGTCGACATTAGCGGGGTCTATACGCAGTATTTT
CASSLVDISGVYTQYF
>NA|TRBV7-2|TRBD1|TRBJ2-7
TGTGCCAGCAGGTTGGGGACAGGGGGCGGAGGGGGGGTCGAACAGTACTTC
CASRLGTGGGGGVEQYF
>few|TRBV9|NA|TRBJ2-1
TGTGCCAGCAGCGTAGTTCCGACGAAGGGGAATGAGCAGTTCTTC
CASSVVPTKGNEQFF
>NA|TRBV7-8|TRBD1|TRBJ2-5
TGTGCCAGCAGCTTAGATATGACAGGGGGGAGAGAGACCCAGTACTTC
CASSLDMTGGRETQYF
>NA|TRBV6-6|NA|TRBJ1-2
TGTGCCAGCAGAAACGTGGCGGGGAATGGGTTTGGCTACACCTTC
CASRNVAGNGFGYTF
>few|TRBV7-9|NA|TRBJ2-2
TGTGCCAGCAGCCATGGACAGAACACCGGGGAGCTGTTTTTT
CASSHGQNTGELFF
>NA|TRBV7-9|NA|TRBJ1-1
TGTGCCAGCACCATCCTAGGCGGGAACACTGAAGCTTTCTTT
CASTILGGNTEAFF
>NA|TRBV15|NA|TRBJ1-5
TGTGCCACCAGCATGTTTGGGGCTCAGCCCCAGCATTTT
CATSMFGAQPQHF
>NA|TRBV10-3|TRBD2|TRBJ2-5
TGTGCCATCAGTGAGAGAGCGGGGCTACAAGAGACCCAGTACTTC
CAISERAGLQETQYF
>NA|TRBV10-3|NA|TRBJ2-6
TGTGCCATCAGTGCTTACTCTGGGGCCAACGTCCTGACTTTC
CAISAYSGANVLTF
>NA|TRBV7-8|TRBD1|TRBJ2-7
TGTGCCAGCAGCTTCCTCTCGACAGGGTACGAGCAGTACTTC
CASSFLSTGYEQYF
>NA|TRBV19|TRBD1|TRBJ2-7
TGTGCCAGTAGTGCGAAAGACAGGGGAAGCTCCTACGAGCAGTACTTC
CASSAKDRGSSYEQYF
>NA|TRBV2|NA|TRBJ1-2
TGTGCCAGCGTGGGCGTCGGCTATGGCTACACCTTC
CASVGVGYGYTF
>NA|TRBV4-2|NA|TRBJ1-2
TGTGCCAGCAGCCAACCCCTGGGGAGGGAGTCGAGGGGCTACACCTTC
CASSQPLGRESRGYTF
>NA|TRBV6-5|NA|TRBJ1-4
TGTGCCAGCAGTTACTCGGGGTCAGGGACACGGGAAAAACTGTTTTTT
CASSYSGSGTREKLFF